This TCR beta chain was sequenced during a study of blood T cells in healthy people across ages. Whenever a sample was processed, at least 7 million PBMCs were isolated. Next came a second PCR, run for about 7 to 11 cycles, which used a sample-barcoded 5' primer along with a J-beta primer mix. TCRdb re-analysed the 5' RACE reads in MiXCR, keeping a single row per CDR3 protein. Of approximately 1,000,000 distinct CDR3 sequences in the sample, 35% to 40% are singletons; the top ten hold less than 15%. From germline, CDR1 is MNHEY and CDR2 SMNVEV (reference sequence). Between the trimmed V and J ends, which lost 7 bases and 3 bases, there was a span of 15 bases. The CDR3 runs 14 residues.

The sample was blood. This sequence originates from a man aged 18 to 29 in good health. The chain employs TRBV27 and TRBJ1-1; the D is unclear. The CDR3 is CASIARGGYTEAFF. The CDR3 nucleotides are TGTGCCAGCATCGCGCGGGGAGGGTACACTGAAGCTTTCTTT.